The following is a T cell receptor beta chain sequence with its context. What it binds is unknown. The data originate from a study of identical twins. General study findings and limits: Zero-insertion results could be subject to partial confounding by invariant MAIT and iNKT cells. Cord blood's abundant beta clonotypes had fewer insertions, unlike memory repertoires.

Template switching supplied a universal primer site; unique molecular identifiers were carried on the cDNA. MiXCR was run by TCRdb on the 5' RACE reads, yielding one entry per CDR3 protein. The repertoire consists of 200,000 to 250,000 distinct CDR3 sequences, with 6.5% to 8.5% occurring once and the leading ten covering just under 2%. CDR1 and CDR2 from the germline V gene are SGHVS and FQNEAQ. The V end was cut by 2 bases, the J end by 7 bases, with 15 bases between. The CDR3 runs 15 residues. The same sample was also used in a study of yellow fever vaccine responses in identical twins.

The origin of this receptor is a woman between 18 and 29 years old in good health. The genes are TRBV7-8 and TRBJ2-1; the D gene is possibly TRBD1 (5 bases). Sequences were obtained from memory (CD45RO+) T cells sorted from blood. The CDR3 bases are TGTGCCAGCAGCTTATCCGACAGTACGAAGAATGAGCAGTTCTTC. As protein: CASSLSDSTKNEQFF. The variable domain in full, with the rest retrieved from reference TRBV7-8 and TRBJ2-1, is GAGVSQSPRYKVAKRGQDVALRCDPISGHVSLFWYQQALGQGPEFLTYFQNEAQLDKSGLPSDRFFAERPEGSVSTLKIQRTQQEDSAVYLCASSLSDSTKNEQFFGPGTRLTVL.